This T cell receptor (beta chain) was recorded in a study of early T cells in non-severe SARS-CoV-2 infection. At the level of the study: Unpaired chains resulted from sequencing bulk RNA of unsorted whole blood.

Per the germline V gene, CDR1 is DFQATT and CDR2 is SNEGSKA (reference sequence). The CDR3 is 14 amino acids. The V gene lost 3 bases and the J gene lost 4 bases, with 15 bases spanning the gap. TCRdb reprocessed the 5' RACE reads with MiXCR, giving one entry per CDR3 protein. This table holds tens of thousands of distinct CDR3 sequences, 9% to 15% found once. V usage is TRBV20-1 and J usage is TRBJ1-1, with D possibly being TRBD1 (5 bases). Input material: whole blood. The TCR was taken from an adult who was a healthcare worker with PCR-confirmed SARS-CoV-2 infection or an uninfected control (not recorded which). CDR3 coding DNA: TGCAGTGCTAGTCATCGGGGAGGGGCCACTGAAGCTTTCTTT. This encodes CSASHRGGATEAFF.